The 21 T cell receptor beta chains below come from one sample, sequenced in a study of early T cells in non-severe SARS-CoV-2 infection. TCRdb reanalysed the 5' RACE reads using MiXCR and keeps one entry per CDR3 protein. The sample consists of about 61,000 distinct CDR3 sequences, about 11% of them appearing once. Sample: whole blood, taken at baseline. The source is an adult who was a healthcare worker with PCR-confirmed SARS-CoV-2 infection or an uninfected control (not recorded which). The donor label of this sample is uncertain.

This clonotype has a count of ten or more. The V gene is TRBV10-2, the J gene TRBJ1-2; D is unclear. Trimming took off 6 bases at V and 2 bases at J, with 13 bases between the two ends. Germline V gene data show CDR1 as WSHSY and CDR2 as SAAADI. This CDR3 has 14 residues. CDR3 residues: CASSSQLENYGYTF. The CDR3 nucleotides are TGCGCCAGCAGCTCCCAGCTAGAGAACTATGGCTACACCTTC.

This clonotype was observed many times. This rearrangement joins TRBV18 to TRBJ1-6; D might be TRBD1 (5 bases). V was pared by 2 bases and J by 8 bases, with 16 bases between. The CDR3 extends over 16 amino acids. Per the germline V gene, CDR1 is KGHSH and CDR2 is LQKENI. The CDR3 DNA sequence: TGTGCCAGCTCACCAGAGGGGTTTGCCGCCGATTCACCCCTCCACTTT. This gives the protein CASSPEGFAADSPLHF. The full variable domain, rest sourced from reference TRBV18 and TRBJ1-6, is NAGVMQNPRHLVRRRGQEARLRCSPMKGHSHVYWYRQLPEEGLKFMVYLQKENIIDESGMPKERFSAEFPKEGPSILRIQQVVRGDSAAYFCASSPEGFAADSPLHFGNGTRLTVT.

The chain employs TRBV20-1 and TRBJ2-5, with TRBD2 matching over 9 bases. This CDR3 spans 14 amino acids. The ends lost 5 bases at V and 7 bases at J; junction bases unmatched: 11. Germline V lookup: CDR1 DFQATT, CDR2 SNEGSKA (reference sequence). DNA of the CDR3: TGCAGTGCTGGTAGCGGGGGCCGTGGCGGGACCCAGTACTTC. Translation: CSAGSGGRGGTQYF.

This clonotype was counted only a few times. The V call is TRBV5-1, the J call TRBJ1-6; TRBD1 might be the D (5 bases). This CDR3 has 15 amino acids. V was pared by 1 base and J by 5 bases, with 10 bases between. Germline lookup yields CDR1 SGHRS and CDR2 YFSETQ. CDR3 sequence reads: CASSLLGVDNSPLHF. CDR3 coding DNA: TGCGCCAGCAGCTTGCTGGGGGTGGATAATTCACCCCTCCACTTT.

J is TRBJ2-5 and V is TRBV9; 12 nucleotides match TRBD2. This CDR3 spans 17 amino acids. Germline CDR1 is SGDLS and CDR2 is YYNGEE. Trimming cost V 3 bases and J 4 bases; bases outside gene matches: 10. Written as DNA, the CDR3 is TGTGCCAGCAGCGAAGGGCTAGCGGGGGGGCGAGGAGAGACCCAGTACTTC. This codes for CASSEGLAGGRGETQYF.

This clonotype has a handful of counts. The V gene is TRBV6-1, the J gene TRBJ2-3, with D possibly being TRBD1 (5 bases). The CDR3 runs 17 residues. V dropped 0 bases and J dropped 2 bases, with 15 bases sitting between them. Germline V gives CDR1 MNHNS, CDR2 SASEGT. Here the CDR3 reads CASSEAFWQGFTDTQYF. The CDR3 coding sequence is TGTGCCAGCAGTGAAGCGTTTTGGCAGGGATTCACAGATACGCAGTATTTT.

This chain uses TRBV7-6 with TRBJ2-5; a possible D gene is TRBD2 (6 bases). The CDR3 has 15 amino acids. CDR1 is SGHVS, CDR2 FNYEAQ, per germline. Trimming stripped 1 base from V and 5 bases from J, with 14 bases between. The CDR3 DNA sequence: TGTGCCAGCAGCTTAGGCGGGCGGGAACCCGAGACCCAGTACTTC. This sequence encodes CASSLGGREPETQYF. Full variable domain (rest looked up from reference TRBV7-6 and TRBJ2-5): GAGVSQSPRYKVTKRGQDVALRCDPISGHVSLYWYRQALGQGPEFLTYFNYEAQQDKSGLPNDRFSAERPEGSISTLTIQRTEQRDSAMYRCASSLGGREPETQYFGPGTRLLVL.

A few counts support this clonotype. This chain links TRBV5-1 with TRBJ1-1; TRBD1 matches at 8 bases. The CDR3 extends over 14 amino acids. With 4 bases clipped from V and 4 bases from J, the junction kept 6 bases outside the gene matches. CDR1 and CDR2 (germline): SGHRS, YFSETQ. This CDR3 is CASSAPDRVTEAFF. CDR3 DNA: TGCGCCAGCAGCGCCCCGGACAGGGTCACTGAAGCTTTCTTT.

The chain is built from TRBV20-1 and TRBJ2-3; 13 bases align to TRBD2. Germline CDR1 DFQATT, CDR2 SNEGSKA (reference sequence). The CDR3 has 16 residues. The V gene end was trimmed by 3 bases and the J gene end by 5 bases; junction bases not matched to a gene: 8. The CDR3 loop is CSASPGLAGMVDTQYF. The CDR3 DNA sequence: TGCAGTGCTAGCCCGGGACTAGCGGGGATGGTAGATACGCAGTATTTT.

The CDR3 protein is CATSDLPGVHEQFF. The CDR3 DNA follows: TGTGCCACCAGTGATTTGCCAGGCGTCCATGAGCAGTTCTTC. The chain uses TRBV24-1 and TRBJ2-1; D remains ambiguous. Germline V gene data show CDR1 as KGHDR and CDR2 as SFDVKD. CDR3 length: 14 amino acids. V lost 0 bases, J lost 8 bases, and 10 bases lay in between.

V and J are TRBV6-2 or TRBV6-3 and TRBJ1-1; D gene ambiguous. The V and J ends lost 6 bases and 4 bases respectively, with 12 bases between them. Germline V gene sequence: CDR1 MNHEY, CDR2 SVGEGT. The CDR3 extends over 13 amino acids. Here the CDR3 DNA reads TGTGCCAGCAGCGCAGGCTTGGTCACTGAAGCTTTCTTT. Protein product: CASSAGLVTEAFF.

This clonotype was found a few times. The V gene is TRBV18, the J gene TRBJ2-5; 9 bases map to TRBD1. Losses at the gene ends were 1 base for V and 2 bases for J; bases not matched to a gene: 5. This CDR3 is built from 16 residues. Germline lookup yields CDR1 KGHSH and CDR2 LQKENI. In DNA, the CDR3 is TGTGCCAGCTCACCACGGACAGGGGAAACTCAAGAGACCCAGTACTTC. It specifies CASSPRTGETQETQYF. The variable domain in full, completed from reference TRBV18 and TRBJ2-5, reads NAGVMQNPRHLVRRRGQEARLRCSPMKGHSHVYWYRQLPEEGLKFMVYLQKENIIDESGMPKERFSAEFPKEGPSILRIQQVVRGDSAAYFCASSPRTGETQETQYFGPGTRLLVL.

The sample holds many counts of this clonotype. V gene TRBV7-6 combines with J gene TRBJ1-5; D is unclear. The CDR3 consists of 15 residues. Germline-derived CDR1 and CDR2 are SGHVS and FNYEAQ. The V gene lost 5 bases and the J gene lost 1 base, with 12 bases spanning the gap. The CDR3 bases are TGTGCCAGCAGCATCCGGCCGGGGAGCAATCAGCCCCAGCATTTT. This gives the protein CASSIRPGSNQPQHF.

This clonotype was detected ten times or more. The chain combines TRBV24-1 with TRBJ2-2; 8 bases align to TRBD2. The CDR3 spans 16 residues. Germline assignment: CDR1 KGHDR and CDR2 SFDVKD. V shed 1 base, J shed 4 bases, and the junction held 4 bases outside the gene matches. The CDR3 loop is CATSDLTRGATGELFF. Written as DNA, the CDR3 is TGTGCCACCAGTGATTTAACGCGGGGGGCCACCGGGGAGCTGTTTTTT.

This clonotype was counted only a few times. The CDR3 is CAWNPGMGTYNEQFF. The CDR3 DNA is TGTGCCTGGAACCCCGGCATGGGCACCTACAATGAGCAGTTCTTC. The chain joins TRBV30 to TRBJ2-1; D is unresolved. V was clipped by 4 bases and J by 2 bases, with 15 bases between them. Germline CDR1 GTSNPN, CDR2 SVGIG (reference sequence). CDR3 size: 15 residues.

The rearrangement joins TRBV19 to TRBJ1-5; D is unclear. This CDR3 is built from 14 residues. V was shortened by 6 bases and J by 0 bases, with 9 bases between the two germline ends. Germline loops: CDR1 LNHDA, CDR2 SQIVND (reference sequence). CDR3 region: CASRPHSSNQPQHF. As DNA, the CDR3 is TGTGCCAGTAGGCCTCACAGTAGCAATCAGCCCCAGCATTTT. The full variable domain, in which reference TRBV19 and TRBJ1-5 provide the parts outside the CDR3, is DGGITQSPKYLFRKEGQNVTLSCEQNLNHDAMYWYRQDPGQGLRLIYYSQIVNDFQKGDIAEGYSVSREKKESFPLTVTSAQKNPTAFYLCASRPHSSNQPQHFGDGTRLSIL.

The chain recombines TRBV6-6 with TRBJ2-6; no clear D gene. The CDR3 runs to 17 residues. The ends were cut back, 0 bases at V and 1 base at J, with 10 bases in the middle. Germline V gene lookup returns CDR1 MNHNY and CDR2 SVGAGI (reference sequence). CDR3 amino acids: CASSYSWTESGANVLTF. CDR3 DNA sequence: TGTGCCAGCAGTTACTCATGGACGGAATCTGGGGCCAACGTCCTGACTTTC.

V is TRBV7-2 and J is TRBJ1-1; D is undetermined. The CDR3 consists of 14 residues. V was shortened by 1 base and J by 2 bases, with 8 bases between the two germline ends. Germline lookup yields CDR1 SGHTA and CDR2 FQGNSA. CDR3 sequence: CASSLGHGNTEAFF. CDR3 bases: TGTGCCAGCAGCTTAGGTCACGGAAACACTGAAGCTTTCTTT.

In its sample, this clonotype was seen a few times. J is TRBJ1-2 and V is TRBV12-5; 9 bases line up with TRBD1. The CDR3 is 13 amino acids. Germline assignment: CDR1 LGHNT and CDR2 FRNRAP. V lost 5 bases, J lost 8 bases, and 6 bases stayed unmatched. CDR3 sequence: CASGLRTGDGYTF. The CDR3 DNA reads TGTGCTAGTGGTCTAAGGACAGGGGACGGCTACACCTTC.

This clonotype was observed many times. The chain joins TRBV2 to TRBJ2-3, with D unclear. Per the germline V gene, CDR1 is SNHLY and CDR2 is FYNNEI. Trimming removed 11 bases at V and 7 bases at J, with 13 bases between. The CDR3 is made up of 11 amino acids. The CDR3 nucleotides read TGTGCCCGACGCAGCGAAAATACGCAGTATTTT. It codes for CARRSENTQYF.

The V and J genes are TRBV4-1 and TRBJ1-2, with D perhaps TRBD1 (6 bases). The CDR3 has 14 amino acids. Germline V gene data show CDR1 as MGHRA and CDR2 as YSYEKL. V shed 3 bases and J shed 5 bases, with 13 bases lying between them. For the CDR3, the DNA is TGCGCCAGCAGCCAGATAGGGGGTGGGTATGGCTACACCTTC. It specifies CASSQIGGGYGYTF.